One sample yielded the 7 T cell receptor beta chains listed below, sequenced in a study of blood T cell repertoires in COVID-19. TCRdb keeps only in-frame clones here, not all; method: immunoSEQ multiplex PCR. The repertoire includes tens of thousands of clones, around nine tenths of them detected once, and approximately 3.5% sits in the top ten. Sequencing used peripheral blood. These receptors all come from a man aged 65 to 85 with acute or convalescent COVID-19.

This clone is categorized as medium-sized. This chain uses TRBV7-2 with TRBJ1-5; D gene uncertain. The germline gives CDR1 SGHTA, CDR2 FQGNSA. V was shortened by 1 base and J by 4 bases, with 5 bases between the two germline ends. CDR3 size: 13 residues. The DNA of the CDR3 is TGTGCCAGCAGCTTAGAACAGAATCAGCCCCAGCATTTT. Amino acid sequence: CASSLEQNQPQHF.

This sequence joins TRBV6-5 and TRBJ1-1, with a tentative D call TRBD1 (5 bases). In germline, CDR1 is MNHEY, CDR2 SVGAGI. This CDR3 has 15 amino acids. The V end was cut by 2 bases, the J end by 5 bases, with 15 bases between. The CDR3 bases are TGTGCCAGCAGTTACACGATCTGGAAGGGGACTGAAGCTTTCTTT. Translation gives CASSYTIWKGTEAFF.

This rearrangement joins TRBV6-1 to TRBJ1-2, with D unclear. The CDR3 totals 15 residues. Germline V gives CDR1 MNHNS, CDR2 SASEGT. V dropped 2 bases and J dropped 4 bases, with 14 bases sitting between them. The CDR3 protein is CASSERPGSVYGYTF. The CDR3 DNA sequence: TGTGCCAGCAGTGAAAGGCCGGGGAGCGTCTATGGCTACACCTTC.

This chain connects TRBV7-2 to TRBJ2-7, with 8 bases that match TRBD1. Germline V CDR1 and CDR2: SGHTA, FQGNSA. V lost 4 bases, J lost 2 bases, and 7 bases stayed unmatched. The CDR3 consists of 15 residues. CDR3 DNA sequence: TGTGCCAGCAGCTACGGACAGGGTAGGACCTACGAGCAGTACTTC. Protein sequence: CASSYGQGRTYEQYF.

The rearrangement uses TRBV10-2 and TRBJ1-3; D is unresolved. V was cut by 8 bases and J by 2 bases, with 10 bases left in between. The germline CDR1 and CDR2 sequences are WSHSY and SAAADI. The CDR3 totals 13 residues. The CDR3 sequence is CASGGQAGNTIYF. The CDR3 bases are TGCGCCAGCGGCGGGCAGGCTGGAAACACCATATATTTT.

This clone occurred a few times. This chain links TRBV4-3 with TRBJ1-6; maybe TRBD1 (6 bases). The V gene lost 0 bases and the J gene lost 9 bases, with 9 bases spanning the gap. The CDR3 loop spans 14 amino acids. Germline loops: CDR1 LGHNA, CDR2 YSLEER. CDR3 nucleotides: TGCGCCAGCAGCCAAGAACAGGGAGCTTCACCCCTCCACTTT. This encodes CASSQEQGASPLHF.

The rearrangement uses TRBV27 and TRBJ2-7, with 7 bases matching TRBD1. Germline V gene data show CDR1 as MNHEY and CDR2 as SMNVEV (reference sequence). The CDR3 length is 15 residues. J gave up 3 bases and V 2 bases, and 7 bases lay outside the gene matches. The CDR3 is CASSLIDRVGYEQYF. The CDR3 bases are TGTGCCAGCAGTTTAATAGACAGGGTAGGCTACGAGCAGTACTTC.